These 27 T cell receptor beta chains were all obtained from the same sample, sequenced in a study of response to subunit inactivated influenza vaccine. TCRdb fed the RT-PCR reads into MiXCR, producing one record per CDR3 protein. The sample contains about 650,000 distinct CDR3 sequences, around 16% of which appear only once. Sequences were derived from PBMCs from blood, sampled 11 to 12 days after vaccination. These receptors all stem from a man aged 50-60 years who received an inactivated influenza vaccine.

This chain links TRBV29-1 with TRBJ1-1; the match to TRBD1 covers 7 bases. The CDR3 totals 13 residues. J gave up 0 bases and V 7 bases, and 5 bases lay outside the gene matches. Germline V gene data show CDR1 as SQVTM and CDR2 as ANQGSEA. Here the CDR3 reads CSAMDRLNTEAFF. The DNA of the CDR3 is TGCAGCGCCATGGACAGGCTGAACACTGAAGCTTTCTTT.

This chain uses TRBV6-2 or TRBV6-3 with TRBJ2-1; D ambiguous. The germline V and J ends were trimmed by 2 bases and 4 bases, with 9 bases remaining between them. CDR1 and CDR2 (germline): MNHEY, SVGEGT. There are 14 residues in the CDR3. In DNA, the CDR3 is TGTGCCAGCAGTTACCAACAGAATTACAATGAGCAGTTCTTC. The encoded protein is CASSYQQNYNEQFF.

This clonotype showed up just a few times. V gene TRBV12-3 or TRBV12-4 combines with J gene TRBJ1-3; 8 nucleotides align to TRBD1. The V and J ends lost 7 bases and 2 bases, in that order; junction bases with no gene match: 10. The CDR3 sequence is 16 residues long. The CDR3 DNA is TGTGCCAGCACCAAAAGAGGACAGGGAGCTGGAAACACCATATATTTT. Its protein product is CASTKRGQGAGNTIYF.

This clonotype was seen a few times. The J gene is TRBJ2-7, the V gene TRBV5-5; tentatively, D is TRBD1 (6 bases). The V end was cut by 3 bases, the J end by 1 base, with 17 bases between. There are 16 residues in the CDR3. CDR1 is SGHKS, CDR2 YYEKEE, per germline (reference sequence). The CDR3: CASSSTARDTSYEQYF. The CDR3 nucleotides read TGTGCCAGCAGCTCCACCGCCCGGGACACATCCTACGAGCAGTACTTC.

This clonotype appeared a few times. The V call is TRBV18, the J call TRBJ2-2; tentatively, D is TRBD2 (6 bases). CDR3 length: 16 residues. Germline CDR1 reads KGHSH; CDR2 reads LQKENI. V was cut by 3 bases and J by 8 bases, with 19 bases left in between. CDR3 bases: TGTGCCAGCTCACCTCCGGGACTCCGAAAAAGGGGGGAGCTGTTTTTT. Its translation: CASSPPGLRKRGELFF.

The chain is built from TRBV9 and TRBJ2-1; 11 bases agree with TRBD2. CDR3 length: 15 residues. The J segment lost 7 bases and the V segment lost 4 bases, leaving 7 bases of the junction unmatched. Per the germline V gene, CDR1 is SGDLS and CDR2 is YYNGEE. The CDR3 sequence is CASSLLASGGNEQFF. In DNA form, the CDR3 reads TGTGCCAGCAGCCTTTTGGCTAGCGGGGGGAATGAGCAGTTCTTC.

This clonotype was counted ten times or more. The rearrangement uses TRBV12-3 or TRBV12-4 and TRBJ1-5; D is possibly TRBD1 (6 bases). Trimming left V 0 bases short and J 7 bases short, with 13 bases between. The CDR3 consists of 15 residues. CDR3 in DNA: TGTGCCAGCAGTTTAGCCTGGGGGGCAGGACAGCCCCAGCATTTT. This encodes CASSLAWGAGQPQHF.

The J gene is TRBJ2-5, the V gene TRBV28, with no clear D. The CDR3 contains 11 residues. Deletions cut 6 bases from V and 7 bases from J, with 9 bases between. CDR1 MDHEN and CDR2 SYDVKM come from the germline V gene. The CDR3 here is CASRALLTQYF. For the CDR3, the DNA is TGTGCCAGCAGGGCACTCCTGACCCAGTACTTC.

The CDR3 spells CASSQTGTGKNEQFF. CDR3 coding DNA: TGCGCCAGCAGCCAGACCGGGACAGGGAAGAATGAGCAGTTCTTC. The rearrangement links TRBV5-1 to TRBJ2-1; 9 positions agree with TRBD1. The V segment lost 4 bases and the J segment 7 bases; nucleotides outside the gene matches: 9. The CDR3 is made up of 15 amino acids. CDR1 is SGHRS and CDR2 is YFSETQ in the germline V gene.

The chain is built from TRBV18 and TRBJ2-7, with no clear D. The V end lost 1 base, the J end lost 6 bases, and 10 bases lay between the germline ends. There are 13 residues in the CDR3. Germline lookup yields CDR1 KGHSH and CDR2 LQKENI. The chain's CDR3 is CASSPRDWGEQYF. The CDR3 DNA follows: TGTGCCAGCTCACCACGGGATTGGGGCGAGCAGTACTTC.

The V gene is TRBV2, the J gene TRBJ2-2, with TRBD1 matching over 7 bases. The ends lost 9 bases at V and 0 bases at J; junction bases unmatched: 7. Germline V gives CDR1 SNHLY, CDR2 FYNNEI. The CDR3 is made up of 15 amino acids. The CDR3: CARNRDSANTGELFF. In DNA form, the CDR3 reads TGTGCCAGGAATCGGGACAGTGCGAACACCGGGGAGCTGTTTTTT.

The chain uses TRBV6-2 or TRBV6-3 and TRBJ2-6; 8 bases are shared with TRBD1. CDR3 length equals 16 residues. With V trimmed by 6 bases and J by 4 bases, 8 bases remained unmatched. The germline V gene has CDR1 MNHEY and CDR2 SVGEGT. The CDR3 DNA reads TGTGCCAGCAGGAAAGCCGGACAGGGAGGGGCCAACGTCCTGACTTTC. Encoded protein: CASRKAGQGGANVLTF.

The J gene is TRBJ2-3, the V gene TRBV12-3 or TRBV12-4, with 10 bases identical to TRBD2. The CDR3 extends over 18 amino acids. The ends lost 1 base at V and 0 bases at J; junction bases unmatched: 7. CDR3 sequence reads: CASSLGGLARASTDTQYF. In DNA, the CDR3 is TGTGCCAGCAGTTTAGGGGGACTAGCGAGAGCTAGCACAGATACGCAGTATTTT.

This rearrangement joins TRBV20-1 to TRBJ2-2, with 9 bases fitting TRBD1. V was pared by 6 bases and J by 5 bases, with 13 bases of the junction left unmatched. The CDR3 sequence is 16 residues long. CDR1 DFQATT and CDR2 SNEGSKA come from the germline V gene (reference sequence). The CDR3 sequence is CSASEGNRGRTGELFF. The CDR3 DNA is TGCAGTGCCAGCGAGGGGAACAGGGGGCGAACCGGGGAGCTGTTTTTT.

The chain recombines TRBV18 with TRBJ2-5; the D call may be TRBD1 or TRBD2 (6 bases each). The length of the CDR3 is 14 residues. The ends were cut back, 3 bases at V and 5 bases at J, with 13 bases in the middle. The germline V gene has CDR1 KGHSH and CDR2 LQKENI. The DNA for the CDR3 is TGTGCCAGCTCACCCCAAACAGGGAGGGAGACCCAGTACTTC. This translates into CASSPQTGRETQYF.

This clonotype appeared once. The CDR3 region has the DNA TGCGCCAGCAGTCAGCCGGCGGACATAACCTACGAGCAGTACTTC. Translating it yields CASSQPADITYEQYF. This rearrangement joins TRBV23-1 to TRBJ2-7; D perhaps matches TRBD1 (5 bases). TRBV23-1 is an ORF, and what it does is uncertain. With 3 bases removed from V and 2 bases from J, the gap between germline ends came to 14 bases. CDR3 size: 15 residues.

This clonotype was picked up many times. This chain links TRBV10-3 with TRBJ2-5, with 10 nucleotides matching TRBD2. Germline V gives CDR1 ENHRY, CDR2 SYGVKD. V gave up 3 bases and J gave up 5 bases; unmatched junction bases: 9. This CDR3 is 16 amino acids long. The CDR3: CAISDAGSSGSETQYF. In DNA, the CDR3 is TGTGCCATCAGTGACGCCGGTTCTAGCGGGAGTGAGACCCAGTACTTC.

This chain joins TRBV6-1 and TRBJ2-7; 11 bases are shared with TRBD1. Looked up from germline, CDR1 is MNHNS and CDR2 is SASEGT. The CDR3 runs to 15 residues. The trim removed 6 bases at V and 6 bases at J, leaving 10 bases unmatched. The CDR3 bases are TGTGCCAGCAGAGGTTCCCGGGACAGGGGGTTCGAGCAGTACTTC. Protein product: CASRGSRDRGFEQYF.

The chain is built from TRBV5-6 and TRBJ2-2; 7 nucleotides agree with TRBD1. Germline-derived CDR1 and CDR2 are SGHDT and YYEEEE. This CDR3 comprises 15 residues. After removal of 4 bases from V and 1 base from J, the junction contained 4 bases not matched to a gene. The DNA of the CDR3 is TGTGCCAGCAGCAACCGGGACAGGAACACCGGGGAGCTGTTTTTT. Its protein is CASSNRDRNTGELFF.

The rearrangement uses TRBV11-1 and TRBJ2-5; 11 bases agree with TRBD2. The CDR3 covers 18 residues. Germline CDR1 and CDR2: SGHAT and FQDESV (reference sequence). V shed 6 bases, J shed 1 base, and the junction held 13 bases outside the gene matches. The CDR3 DNA reads as TGTGCCAGCAGTCGAACTAGCGGGGGCTTGGTGGGCCAAGAGACCCAGTACTTC. Translating gives CASSRTSGGLVGQETQYF.

This clonotype was counted between two and nine times. The chain has TRBV4-3 and TRBJ2-2; 9 positions match TRBD1. The CDR3 runs 15 residues. CDR1 and CDR2 (germline): LGHNA, YSLEER. The V and J ends lost 3 bases and 3 bases, in that order; junction bases with no gene match: 2. CDR3 region: CASSHWDRDTGELFF. CDR3 coding DNA: TGCGCCAGCAGCCATTGGGACAGGGACACCGGGGAGCTGTTTTTT.

This chain connects TRBV6-6 to TRBJ2-5; possibly TRBD2 for D (6 bases). The V gene's germline CDR1 is MNHNY and CDR2 SVGAGI (reference sequence). CDR3 size: 13 residues. The V end lost 7 bases, the J end lost 4 bases, and 13 bases lay between the germline ends. CDR3 sequence (DNA): TGTGCCAGCATGCGGGATCCGGCAGAGACCCAGTACTTC. Its translation: CASMRDPAETQYF.

The rearrangement links TRBV30 to TRBJ2-5; D may correspond to TRBD1 or TRBD2 (7 bases each). The CDR3 totals 16 residues. Between the trimmed V and J ends, which lost 2 bases and 4 bases, there was a span of 20 bases. Germline V gives CDR1 GTSNPN, CDR2 SVGIG (reference sequence). CDR3 sequence reads: CAWSPRQGLPRETQYF. For the CDR3, the DNA is TGTGCCTGGAGTCCTAGACAGGGACTACCGAGAGAGACCCAGTACTTC.

The genes are TRBV28 and TRBJ2-7, with TRBD2 matching 16 bases. CDR1 is MDHEN, CDR2 SYDVKM, per germline. The V and J ends lost 9 bases and 3 bases, in that order; junction bases with no gene match: 11. CDR3 size: 17 residues. Here the CDR3 DNA reads TGTGCCAGTTGGACCGGGACTAGCGGGAGGGCCGGCTACGAGCAGTACTTC. As protein: CASWTGTSGRAGYEQYF.

The rearrangement joins TRBV18 to TRBJ2-1; 9 nucleotides align to TRBD2. After removal of 0 bases from V and 5 bases from J, the junction contained 20 bases not matched to a gene. In germline, CDR1 is KGHSH, CDR2 LQKENI. This CDR3 is 21 amino acids long. Here the CDR3 reads CASSPPALLVAGARDHNEQFF. As DNA, the CDR3 is TGTGCCAGCTCACCACCCGCCCTGTTGGTAGCGGGAGCCCGGGACCACAATGAGCAGTTCTTC.

As DNA, the CDR3 is TGTGCCAGCAGCCCCGGGGGTGGGGGTTCCTACAATGAGCAGTTCTTC. Amino acid sequence: CASSPGGGGSYNEQFF. The J gene is TRBJ2-1, the V gene TRBV9; maybe TRBD2 (6 bases). The germline gives CDR1 SGDLS, CDR2 YYNGEE. V was shortened by 4 bases and J by 1 base, with 15 bases between the two germline ends. CDR3 length: 16 residues.

This rearrangement joins TRBV5-6 to TRBJ2-1; D remains unclear. The CDR3 contains 15 residues. V lost 4 bases, J lost 3 bases, and 14 bases lay in between. Germline values: CDR1 SGHDT, CDR2 YYEEEE. CDR3 region: CASSPGDLDYNEQFF. The CDR3 DNA sequence: TGTGCCAGCAGCCCGGGCGACTTGGACTACAATGAGCAGTTCTTC. Complete variable domain (other parts from reference TRBV5-6 and TRBJ2-1): DAGVTQSPTHLIKTRGQQVTLRCSPKSGHDTVSWYQQALGQGPQFIFQYYEEEERQRGNFPDRFSGHQFPNYSSELNVNALLLGDSALYLCASSPGDLDYNEQFFGPGTRLTVL.